One sample yielded the 23 T cell receptor beta chains listed below, sequenced in a study of T cell responses to AZD1222 COVID-19 vaccine. TCRdb's copy holds only in-frame clones and misses some; the assay was immunoSEQ multiplex PCR. The sample lists roughly 180,000 clones; just over 90% were seen once. Source: peripheral blood, taken 28 days after the second AZD1222 dose. Receptors were obtained from an adult who received the AZD1222 COVID-19 vaccine.

The chain combines TRBV10-2 with TRBJ1-5; no firm D call. There are 14 residues in the CDR3. V shed 4 bases and J shed 4 bases, with 11 bases lying between them. From germline, CDR1 is WSHSY and CDR2 SAAADI. This chain's CDR3 is CASSVHSMNQPQHF. CDR3 sequence (DNA): TGCGCCAGCAGTGTACATAGCATGAATCAGCCCCAGCATTTT.

The chain uses TRBV24-1 and TRBJ2-1; unclear D gene. The V and J ends lost 3 bases and 6 bases respectively, with 14 bases between them. Germline values: CDR1 KGHDR, CDR2 SFDVKD. The CDR3 contains 15 residues. The DNA of the CDR3 is TGTGCCACCAGTGATCCTCGCCACCTGGGCAATGAGCAGTTCTTC. Its protein product is CATSDPRHLGNEQFF.

The chain couples TRBV3-1 (or the pseudogene TRBV3-2) to TRBJ1-1; D possibly corresponds to TRBD1 (5 bases). CDR1 LGHDT and CDR2 YNNKEL come from the germline V gene (reference sequence). CDR3 length equals 14 residues. V was cut by 4 bases and J by 6 bases, with 15 bases left in between. CDR3 DNA: TGTGCCAGCAGCCTCTCCCCAGGGAAGGCTGAAGCTTTCTTT. Its protein is CASSLSPGKAEAFF.

This clone has just one count. The chain carries TRBV7-9 and TRBJ2-3; 10 positions agree with TRBD2. The V segment lost 6 bases and the J segment 4 bases; nucleotides outside the gene matches: 10. There are 16 residues in the CDR3. The germline V gene has CDR1 SEHNR and CDR2 FQNEAQ (reference sequence). CDR3 residues: CASRPRRGLAADTQYF. Here the CDR3 DNA reads TGTGCCAGCAGACCCCGGAGAGGACTAGCGGCAGATACGCAGTATTTT.

The chain has TRBV19 and TRBJ2-7; 12 bases fit TRBD2. Trimming removed 6 bases from V and 6 bases from J; junction bases left unmatched: 6. Germline values: CDR1 LNHDA, CDR2 SQIVND (reference sequence). The CDR3 runs 14 residues. The CDR3 region is CASSASGRASEQYF. The CDR3 DNA is TGTGCCAGTAGCGCTAGCGGGAGGGCCTCCGAGCAGTACTTC.

The chain joins TRBV2 to TRBJ2-7; D remains ambiguous. Germline CDR1 and CDR2: SNHLY and FYNNEI. V was pared by 7 bases and J by 6 bases, with 10 bases between. The CDR3 sequence is 11 residues long. CDR3 sequence (DNA): TGTGCCAGCACCCCCCCATCCGAGCAGTACTTC. Its translation is CASTPPSEQYF.

V is TRBV30 and J is TRBJ1-6, with 8 bases lining up with TRBD1. This CDR3 region has 15 residues. The germline gives CDR1 GTSNPN, CDR2 SVGIG (reference sequence). V lost 3 bases to trimming and J lost 6 bases; unmatched junction nucleotides: 7. CDR3 nucleotides: TGTGCCTGGAGAGAACCAGGGGGCCGTAATTCACCCCTCCACTTT. It encodes CAWREPGGRNSPLHF.

This chain uses TRBV30 with TRBJ1-5, with D unresolved. This CDR3 has 14 residues. V was clipped by 1 base and J by 3 bases, with 10 bases between them. Germline values: CDR1 GTSNPN, CDR2 SVGIG (reference sequence). This CDR3 is CAWSAGLLNQPQHF. The CDR3 DNA reads as TGTGCCTGGAGTGCTGGGCTACTCAATCAGCCCCAGCATTTT.

The chain has TRBV7-9 and TRBJ1-1, with 7 bases that match TRBD1. The CDR3 has 16 amino acids. CDR1 and CDR2 (germline): SEHNR, FQNEAQ (reference sequence). The V and J ends lost 4 bases and 0 bases, in that order; junction bases with no gene match: 8. Here the CDR3 reads CASSWTPGQMNTEAFF. Written as DNA, the CDR3 is TGTGCCAGCAGCTGGACTCCGGGACAGATGAACACTGAAGCTTTCTTT. Using reference TRBV7-9 and TRBJ1-1 for the parts outside the CDR3, the full variable domain is DTGVSQNPRHKITKRGQNVTFRCDPISEHNRLYWYRQTLGQGPEFLTYFQNEAQLEKSRLLSDRFSAERPKGSFSTLEIQRTEQGDSAMYLCASSWTPGQMNTEAFFGQGTRLTVV.

V is TRBV6-2 or TRBV6-3 and J is TRBJ2-1, with 8 bases identical to TRBD2. Germline CDR1 reads MNHEY; CDR2 reads SVGEGT. This CDR3 has 19 residues. The J segment lost 5 bases and the V segment lost 0 bases, leaving 15 bases of the junction unmatched. The CDR3 sequence: CASSYSIGVSGMGDNEQFF. Written as DNA, the CDR3 is TGTGCCAGCAGTTACTCGATCGGGGTTAGCGGGATGGGAGACAATGAGCAGTTCTTC.

The genes are TRBV9 and TRBJ1-1; D gene uncertain. Germline CDR1 is SGDLS and CDR2 is YYNGEE. The CDR3 has 13 amino acids. With 0 bases removed from V and 3 bases from J, the gap between germline ends came to 6 bases. The CDR3, as DNA: TGTGCCAGCAGCGTAGCTGGGGACACTGAAGCTTTCTTT. Translating it yields CASSVAGDTEAFF.

The chain is built from TRBV5-4 and TRBJ1-2; 7 bases align to TRBD1. The CDR3 is 17 amino acids. From germline, CDR1 is SGHNT and CDR2 YYREEE (reference sequence). J lost 5 bases, V lost 4 bases, and 17 bases had no gene match. CDR3 in amino acids: CASSLPGTELRGYGYTF. The CDR3 region has the DNA TGTGCCAGCAGCCTACCCGGGACAGAGTTAAGAGGGTATGGCTACACCTTC.

This clone was recorded once. This chain links TRBV18 with TRBJ1-5, with D possibly being TRBD1 (5 bases). CDR3 length equals 13 residues. With 5 bases removed from V and 8 bases from J, the gap between germline ends came to 13 bases. Germline V gene lookup returns CDR1 KGHSH and CDR2 LQKENI. The DNA of the CDR3 is TGTGCCAGCTCAGAAAGGGGCGGGGAGCCCCAGCATTTT. The encoded protein is CASSERGGEPQHF.

This clone was detected once. The chain joins TRBV30 to TRBJ2-2; possibly TRBD2 for D (5 bases). CDR3 length: 15 amino acids. Germline CDR1 and CDR2: GTSNPN and SVGIG (reference sequence). V was shortened by 0 bases and J by 0 bases, with 8 bases between the two germline ends. The CDR3 loop reads CAWSVLRANTGELFF. CDR3 DNA: TGTGCCTGGAGTGTACTGAGGGCGAACACCGGGGAGCTGTTTTTT.

This chain links TRBV28 with TRBJ2-3, with 7 bases lining up with TRBD2. The CDR3 loop spans 15 amino acids. The V gene end was trimmed by 5 bases and the J gene end by 0 bases; junction bases not matched to a gene: 5. Germline CDR1 and CDR2: MDHEN and SYDVKM. CDR3 region: CASSPRGESTDTQYF. The CDR3 nucleotides are TGTGCCAGCAGTCCCCGGGGGGAGAGCACAGATACGCAGTATTTT.

The chain is built from TRBV3-1 (or the pseudogene TRBV3-2) and TRBJ1-1; D is unresolved. V gave up 3 bases and J gave up 0 bases, with 8 bases separating them. The CDR3 extends over 14 amino acids. CDR1 LGHDT and CDR2 YNNKEL come from the germline V gene (reference sequence). This CDR3 is CASSHDNMNTEAFF. CDR3 nucleotide sequence: TGTGCCAGCAGCCATGACAATATGAACACTGAAGCTTTCTTT.

The chain couples TRBV6-5 to TRBJ1-2; the D gene is possibly TRBD1 (5 bases). Per germline, CDR1 MNHEY and CDR2 SVGAGI. V shed 8 bases and J shed 6 bases, with 13 bases lying between them. The CDR3 spans 12 residues. The CDR3 protein is CASGTRWDGYTF. CDR3 nucleotides: TGTGCCAGCGGGACGCGATGGGATGGCTACACCTTC.

The rearrangement joins TRBV3-1 (or the pseudogene TRBV3-2) to TRBJ2-7, with a possible D match to TRBD2 (5 bases). V lost 0 bases and J 0 bases, leaving 15 bases between the germline ends. CDR1 LGHDT and CDR2 YNNKEL come from the germline V gene (reference sequence). The length of the CDR3 is 17 residues. The CDR3 nucleotides read TGTGCCAGCAGCCAAGATTTAAAATACGGGATCTCCTACGAGCAGTACTTC. It codes for CASSQDLKYGISYEQYF.

The chain is built from TRBV28 and TRBJ1-4, with D perhaps TRBD1 (5 bases). This CDR3 comprises 12 residues. The germline CDR1 and CDR2 sequences are MDHEN and SYDVKM. Trimming removed 4 bases from V and 8 bases from J, with 8 bases in between. The CDR3 loop reads CASSSGGEKLFF. In DNA, the CDR3 is TGTGCCAGCAGTTCCGGGGGGGAAAAACTGTTTTTT.

The chain links TRBV7-8 to TRBJ1-5; no reliable D call. The V gene's germline CDR1 is SGHVS and CDR2 FQNEAQ. The length of the CDR3 is 15 residues. The V gene lost 5 bases and the J gene lost 0 bases, with 11 bases spanning the gap. This chain's CDR3 is CASSPLQLSNQPQHF. CDR3 in DNA: TGTGCCAGCAGCCCCTTACAGCTTAGCAATCAGCCCCAGCATTTT.

The CDR3: CASSARRTAETQYF. The CDR3 nucleotides read TGTGCCAGTTCCGCCAGGCGGACAGCAGAGACCCAGTACTTC. The V and J genes are TRBV19 and TRBJ2-5; the D gene is possibly TRBD1 (6 bases). V was cut by 8 bases and J by 4 bases, with 17 bases left in between. Per germline, CDR1 LNHDA and CDR2 SQIVND (reference sequence). The CDR3 covers 14 residues.

The V and J genes are TRBV5-4 and TRBJ2-5, with D maybe TRBD2 (6 bases). Germline values: CDR1 SGHNT, CDR2 YYREEE (reference sequence). The V end was cut by 0 bases, the J end by 6 bases, with 15 bases between. The CDR3 loop spans 15 amino acids. The CDR3 here is CASSLAGGGGQTQYF. In DNA, the CDR3 is TGTGCCAGCAGCTTGGCCGGGGGAGGCGGGCAGACCCAGTACTTC.

The V call is TRBV20-1, the J call TRBJ2-1; 14 bases map to TRBD2. J was trimmed by 5 bases and V by 6 bases; bases with no gene match: 6. The germline V gene has CDR1 DFQATT and CDR2 SNEGSKA (reference sequence). The CDR3 has 15 amino acids. The CDR3 region has the DNA TGCAGTGCCAGTCCGGGACTAGCGGGAGACAATGAGCAGTTCTTC. Its translation is CSASPGLAGDNEQFF.